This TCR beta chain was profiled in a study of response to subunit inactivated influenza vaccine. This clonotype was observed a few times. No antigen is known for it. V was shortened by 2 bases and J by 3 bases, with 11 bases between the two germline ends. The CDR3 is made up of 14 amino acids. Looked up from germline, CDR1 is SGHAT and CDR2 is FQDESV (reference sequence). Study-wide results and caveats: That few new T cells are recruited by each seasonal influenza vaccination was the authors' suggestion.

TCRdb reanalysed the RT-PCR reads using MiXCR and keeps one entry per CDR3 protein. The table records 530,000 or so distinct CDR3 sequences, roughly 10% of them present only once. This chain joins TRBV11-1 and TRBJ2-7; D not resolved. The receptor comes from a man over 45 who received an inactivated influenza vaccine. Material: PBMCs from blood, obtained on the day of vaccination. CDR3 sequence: CASSLYTWGYEQYF. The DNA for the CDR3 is TGTGCCAGCAGCTTATATACGTGGGGCTACGAGCAGTACTTC.